Listed here is a single TCR beta chain. Its cognate antigen is unknown. Treatment of patients with chemo-refractory metastatic non-small-cell lung cancer consisted of focal radiation plus CTLA-4 blockade with ipilimumab. Data came from immunoSEQ multiplex PCR; TCRdb stores just in-frame clones and leaves some out. The repertoire consists of some 70,000 clones, with approximately 79% occurring once and the leading ten covering roughly 10%. The sample originates from a study of radiotherapy plus CTLA-4 blockade in lung cancer. Study-level background: For 18% of patients, objective responses occurred, and approximately 31% had disease control.

Findings and caveats of the study: Tumor-derived TCR clones expanded in blood after radiotherapy plus ipilimumab.

This CDR3 is built from 16 residues. The germline gives CDR1 KGHSH, CDR2 LQKENI. J was trimmed by 3 bases and V by 6 bases; bases with no gene match: 6. The chain links TRBV18 to TRBJ2-3; TRBD2 matches at 13 bases. Here the sequenced sample was peripheral blood, taken from a patient treated with radiotherapy plus ipilimumab. This sequence was found in a human donor with non-small cell lung cancer who had a complete response to radiotherapy plus ipilimumab. CDR3 nucleotides: TGTGCCAGCTCCAGACTAGCGGGGGGCCTAACAGATACGCAGTATTTT. Translated, it gives CASSRLAGGLTDTQYF.